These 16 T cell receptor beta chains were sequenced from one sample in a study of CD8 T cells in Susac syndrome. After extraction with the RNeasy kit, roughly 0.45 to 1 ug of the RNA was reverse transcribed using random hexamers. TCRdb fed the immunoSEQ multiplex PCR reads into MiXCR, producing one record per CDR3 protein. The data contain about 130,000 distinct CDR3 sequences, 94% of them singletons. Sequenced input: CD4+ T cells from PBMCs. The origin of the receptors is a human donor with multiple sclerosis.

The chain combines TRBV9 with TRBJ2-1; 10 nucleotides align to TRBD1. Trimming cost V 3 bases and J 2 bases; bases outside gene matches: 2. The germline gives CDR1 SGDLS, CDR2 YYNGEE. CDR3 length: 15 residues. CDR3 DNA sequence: TGTGCCAGCAGCGCGGGACAGGGGACCTACAATGAGCAGTTCTTC. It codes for CASSAGQGTYNEQFF.

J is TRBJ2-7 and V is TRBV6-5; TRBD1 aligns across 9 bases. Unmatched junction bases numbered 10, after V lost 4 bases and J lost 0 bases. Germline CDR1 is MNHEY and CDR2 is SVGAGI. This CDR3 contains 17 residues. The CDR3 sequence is CASSSRDRAFSSYEQYF. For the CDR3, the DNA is TGTGCCAGCAGTTCCCGGGACAGGGCGTTCAGCTCCTACGAGCAGTACTTC.

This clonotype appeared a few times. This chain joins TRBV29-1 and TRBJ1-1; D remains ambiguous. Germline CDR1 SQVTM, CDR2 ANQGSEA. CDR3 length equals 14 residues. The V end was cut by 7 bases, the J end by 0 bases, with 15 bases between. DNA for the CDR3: TGCAGCGCACGGACGGCGCTCATGAACACTGAAGCTTTCTTT. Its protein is CSARTALMNTEAFF.

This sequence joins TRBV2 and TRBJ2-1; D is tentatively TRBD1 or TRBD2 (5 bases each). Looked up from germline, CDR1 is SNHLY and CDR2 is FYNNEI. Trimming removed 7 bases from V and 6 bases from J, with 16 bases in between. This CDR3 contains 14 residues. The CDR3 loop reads CASKMGPSINEQFF. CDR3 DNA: TGTGCCAGCAAAATGGGACCCTCCATCAATGAGCAGTTCTTC.

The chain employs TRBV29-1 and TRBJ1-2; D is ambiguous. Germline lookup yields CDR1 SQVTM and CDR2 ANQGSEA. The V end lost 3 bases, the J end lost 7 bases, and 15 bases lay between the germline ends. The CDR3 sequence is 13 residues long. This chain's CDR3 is CSVDDGSSGGYTF. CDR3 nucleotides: TGCAGCGTTGATGACGGGAGCTCGGGTGGCTACACCTTC.

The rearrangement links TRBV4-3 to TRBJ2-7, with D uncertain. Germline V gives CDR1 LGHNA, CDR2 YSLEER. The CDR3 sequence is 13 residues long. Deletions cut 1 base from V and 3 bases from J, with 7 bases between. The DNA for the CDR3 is TGCGCCAGCAGCCAAGCCCAGAACTACGAGCAGTACTTC. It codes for CASSQAQNYEQYF.

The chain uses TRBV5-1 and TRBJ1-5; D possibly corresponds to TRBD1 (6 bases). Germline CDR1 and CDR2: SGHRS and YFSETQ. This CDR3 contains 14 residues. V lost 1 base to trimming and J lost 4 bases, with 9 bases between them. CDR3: CASSLTGKNQPQHF. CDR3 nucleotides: TGCGCCAGCAGCTTGACAGGGAAGAATCAGCCCCAGCATTTT.

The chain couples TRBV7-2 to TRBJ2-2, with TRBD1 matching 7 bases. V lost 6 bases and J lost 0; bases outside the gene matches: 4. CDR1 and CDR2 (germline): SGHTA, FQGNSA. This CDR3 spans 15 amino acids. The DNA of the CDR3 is TGTGCCAGCAGAAGGGACAGACCGAACACCGGGGAGCTGTTTTTT. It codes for CASRRDRPNTGELFF.

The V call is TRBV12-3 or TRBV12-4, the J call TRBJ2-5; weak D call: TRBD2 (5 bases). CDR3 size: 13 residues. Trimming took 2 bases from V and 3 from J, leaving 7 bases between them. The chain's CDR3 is CASSLWGEETQYF. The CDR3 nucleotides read TGTGCCAGCAGTTTATGGGGAGAAGAGACCCAGTACTTC.

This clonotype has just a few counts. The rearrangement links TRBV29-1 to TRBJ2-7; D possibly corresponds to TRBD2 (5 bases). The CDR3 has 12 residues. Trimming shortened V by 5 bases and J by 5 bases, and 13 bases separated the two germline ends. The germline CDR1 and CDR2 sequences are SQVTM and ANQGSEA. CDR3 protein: CSVRGPRNEQYF. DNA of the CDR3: TGCAGCGTTCGGGGTCCGAGGAACGAGCAGTACTTC.

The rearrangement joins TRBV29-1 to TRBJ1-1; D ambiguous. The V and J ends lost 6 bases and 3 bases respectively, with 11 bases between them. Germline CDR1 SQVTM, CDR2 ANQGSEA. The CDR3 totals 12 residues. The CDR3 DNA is TGCAGCGTGATGCCAGCGGACACTGAAGCTTTCTTT. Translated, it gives CSVMPADTEAFF.

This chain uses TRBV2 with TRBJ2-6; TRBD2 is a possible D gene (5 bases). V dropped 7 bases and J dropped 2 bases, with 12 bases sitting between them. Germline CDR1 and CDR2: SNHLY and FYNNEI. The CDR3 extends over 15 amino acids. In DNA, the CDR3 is TGTGCCAGCACGACTCGGGGTGCTGGGGCCAACGTCCTGACTTTC. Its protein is CASTTRGAGANVLTF.

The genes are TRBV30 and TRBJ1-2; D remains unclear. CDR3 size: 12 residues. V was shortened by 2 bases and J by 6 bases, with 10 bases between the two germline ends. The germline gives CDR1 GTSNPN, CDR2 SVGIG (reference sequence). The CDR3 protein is CAWSTSGNGYTF. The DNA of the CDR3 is TGTGCCTGGAGTACCTCCGGTAATGGCTACACCTTC.

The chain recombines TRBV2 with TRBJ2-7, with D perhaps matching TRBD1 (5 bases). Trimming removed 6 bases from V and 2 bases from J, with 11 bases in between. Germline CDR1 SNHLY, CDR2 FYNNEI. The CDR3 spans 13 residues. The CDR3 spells CASSVDTAYEQYF. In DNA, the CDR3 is TGTGCCAGCAGCGTGGACACGGCCTACGAGCAGTACTTC.

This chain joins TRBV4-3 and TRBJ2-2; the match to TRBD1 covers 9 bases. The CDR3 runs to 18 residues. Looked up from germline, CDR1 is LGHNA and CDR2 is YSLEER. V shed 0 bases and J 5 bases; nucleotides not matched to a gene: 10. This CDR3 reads CASSQETGGVGRTGELFF. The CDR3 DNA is TGCGCCAGCAGCCAAGAAACAGGGGGCGTAGGTCGGACCGGGGAGCTGTTTTTT.

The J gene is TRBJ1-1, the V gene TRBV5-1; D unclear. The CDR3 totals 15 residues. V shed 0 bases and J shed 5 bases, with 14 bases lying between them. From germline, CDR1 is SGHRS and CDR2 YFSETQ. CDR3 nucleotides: TGCGCCAGCAGCTTGGAAGGGATCGGAAAAACTGAAGCTTTCTTT. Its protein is CASSLEGIGKTEAFF.